Each of the 9 T cell receptor beta chains below was sequenced from the same sample in a study of T cell responses to AZD1222 COVID-19 vaccine. The method was immunoSEQ multiplex PCR; TCRdb's version includes in-frame clones alone and lacks a portion of them. Of about 270,000 clones in the sample, roughly 93% were seen once. Sequencing used peripheral blood, obtained 28 days after the second AZD1222 dose. The receptors originated from an adult who received the AZD1222 COVID-19 vaccine.

The chain carries TRBV6-5 and TRBJ1-1, with a weak D call TRBD1 (5 bases). V gave up 6 bases and J gave up 6 bases, with 14 bases separating them. Germline CDR1 and CDR2: MNHEY and SVGAGI. This CDR3 contains 13 residues. The CDR3 here is CASSLLGGAEAFF. The CDR3 nucleotides read TGTGCCAGCAGCTTACTGGGAGGGGCTGAAGCTTTCTTT.

V is TRBV4-1 and J is TRBJ2-3; D is possibly TRBD2 (6 bases). V was cut by 3 bases and J by 2 bases, with 9 bases left in between. Germline CDR1 and CDR2: MGHRA and YSYEKL. CDR3 length: 14 amino acids. DNA of the CDR3: TGCGCCAGCAGCCAGCGGGGAGCCACAGATACGCAGTATTTT. Its protein product is CASSQRGATDTQYF.

The chain is built from TRBV5-1 and TRBJ1-1; D not certain. The CDR3 length is 15 residues. V lost 5 bases and J lost 2, with 16 bases in between. Germline V gene data show CDR1 as SGHRS and CDR2 as YFSETQ. CDR3 sequence reads: CASRVPGSINTEAFF. In DNA form, the CDR3 reads TGCGCCAGCAGAGTTCCGGGATCTATTAACACTGAAGCTTTCTTT.

The CDR3 DNA sequence: TGTGCCAGTAGCCTGGGGAACACTGAAGCTTTCTTT. This translates into CASSLGNTEAFF. J is TRBJ1-1 and V is TRBV19; D uncertain. Germline loops: CDR1 LNHDA, CDR2 SQIVND (reference sequence). The CDR3 has 12 residues. The germline V and J ends were trimmed by 6 bases and 1 base, with 6 bases remaining between them.

The CDR3 is CASSLWRSGSKETQYF. As DNA, the CDR3 is TGTGCCAGCAGTTTATGGAGGAGCGGGAGCAAGGAGACCCAGTACTTC. The chain carries TRBV28 and TRBJ2-5, with 8 bases identical to TRBD2. Germline loops: CDR1 MDHEN, CDR2 SYDVKM. J was trimmed by 5 bases and V by 0 bases; bases with no gene match: 8. This CDR3 is built from 16 residues.

This clone was detected only once. The rearrangement uses TRBV28 and TRBJ2-2; D might be TRBD1 (5 bases). The CDR3 consists of 15 residues. Trimming shortened V by 2 bases and J by 1 base, and 8 bases separated the two germline ends. Germline CDR1 is MDHEN and CDR2 is SYDVKM. The CDR3 sequence is CASSLGQGNTGELFF. Written as DNA, the CDR3 is TGTGCCAGCAGTTTAGGCCAGGGGAACACCGGGGAGCTGTTTTTT.

V gene TRBV28 combines with J gene TRBJ1-2; 7 nucleotides match TRBD1. Germline CDR1 MDHEN, CDR2 SYDVKM. The CDR3 is 14 amino acids. V lost 6 bases and J lost 5; bases outside the gene matches: 9. The CDR3 sequence: CASRPGQLSYGYTF. The CDR3 coding sequence is TGTGCCAGCAGGCCGGGACAGTTAAGTTATGGCTACACCTTC.

The chain is built from TRBV5-4 and TRBJ2-2; D unclear. The germline V and J ends were trimmed by 2 bases and 3 bases, with 5 bases remaining between them. Germline V gene lookup returns CDR1 SGHNT and CDR2 YYREEE (reference sequence). This CDR3 region has 13 residues. CDR3 DNA: TGTGCCAGCAGCTTCCCGGACACCGGGGAGCTGTTTTTT. Residues: CASSFPDTGELFF. The entire variable domain, with the rest obtained from reference TRBV5-4 and TRBJ2-2, is as follows: ETGVTQSPTHLIKTRGQQVTLRCSSQSGHNTVSWYQQALGQGPQFIFQYYREEENGRGNFPPRFSGLQFPNYSSELNVNALELDDSALYLCASSFPDTGELFFGEGSRLTVL.

This chain uses TRBV24-1 with TRBJ2-1; the D is unclear. CDR1 is KGHDR and CDR2 is SFDVKD in the germline V gene. The CDR3 runs to 14 residues. V was pared by 6 bases and J by 4 bases, with 12 bases between. CDR3 amino acids: CATSRAPLYNEQFF. The DNA of the CDR3 is TGTGCCACCAGTCGGGCTCCTTTATACAATGAGCAGTTCTTC.